This paragraph reports one T cell receptor (beta chain). The antigen is unknown. J was trimmed by 7 bases and V by 6 bases; bases with no gene match: 3. This CDR3 region has 14 residues. Per germline, CDR1 SNHLY and CDR2 FYNNEI. These data are taken from a study of cytomegalovirus exposure and HLA in healthy donors. Vbeta (60) and Jbeta (13) primers were used in the PCR. Repertoires were generated with immunoSEQ multiplex PCR, while TCRdb's copy carries only in-frame clones and drops some. This repertoire includes approximately 72,000 clones. The study, taken as a whole, reports: For cytomegalovirus status, the classifier reportedly gave diagnoses with high specificity and sensitivity.

The sample consisted of PBMCs. The chain combines TRBV2 with TRBJ1-6; 10 bases fit TRBD1. This sequence was found in a man aged 40-55 years in good health and CMV-seronegative. DNA of the CDR3: TGTGCCAGCAGCCGGGGACAGGGGAATTCACCCCTCCACTTT. It encodes CASSRGQGNSPLHF.